The rows below give T cell receptor beta chains drawn from one sample of a study of OX40 agonist ivuxolimab in advanced cancers. The data were produced by immunoSEQ multiplex PCR, yet TCRdb's version contains in-frame clones alone and is incomplete. The sample carries 65,000 to 70,000 clones, roughly 90% recorded once. The sequenced sample was CD4+ or CD8+ T cells sorted from blood, obtained in a trial of the OX40 agonist ivuxolimab. All receptors derive from an adult with an advanced solid tumor such as melanoma, head and neck, liver or kidney cancer. Both conserved end residues are part of each CDR3. Fields, in order: D gene, clone size, CDR3 length, J gene, V gene, CDR3 protein, CDR3 DNA. The D gene is left open where the match is weak. Size is omitted from some rows. Given values are once, few, many or a class for expanded clones.

TRBD1	.	15	TRBJ1-2	TRBV4-1	CASSPTGTGDSGYTF	TGCGCCAGCAGCCCCACCGGGACAGGGGATTCTGGCTACACCTTC
.	.	13	TRBJ2-2	TRBV2	CASSRVGSGELFF	TGTGCCAGCAGTAGGGTGGGGTCGGGGGAGCTGTTTTTT
TRBD2	.	15	TRBJ2-7	TRBV9	CASSARLAGGSEQYF	TGTGCCAGCAGCGCCCGACTAGCGGGAGGGTCCGAGCAGTACTTC
.	once	15	TRBJ1-4	TRBV29-1	CSATRSTGGNEKLFF	TGCAGCGCTACCCGATCTACAGGCGGAAATGAAAAACTGTTTTTT
TRBD2	.	15	TRBJ2-1	TRBV19	CASRLAGAQYNEQFF	TGTGCCAGCCGGTTAGCGGGAGCTCAGTACAATGAGCAGTTCTTC
TRBD2	.	13	TRBJ2-1	TRBV30	CAWSYGRAGEQFF	TGTGCCTGGAGTTACGGGAGGGCAGGTGAGCAGTTCTTC
.	few	16	TRBJ1-5	TRBV4-2	CASSQREQVSNQPQHF	TGTGCCAGCAGCCAACGCGAACAGGTTAGCAATCAGCCCCAGCATTTT
TRBD1	.	14	TRBJ1-2	TRBV28	CASRLSGGDYGYTF	TGTGCCAGCAGGTTATCAGGGGGCGACTATGGCTACACCTTC
.	few	14	TRBJ1-1	TRBV7-9	CASSLGQMNTEAFF	TGTGCCAGCAGCTTAGGACAGATGAACACTGAAGCTTTCTTT
TRBD1	.	14	TRBJ2-5	TRBV28	CASSSTGQGETQYF	TGTGCCAGCAGCTCGACAGGGCAGGGGGAGACCCAGTACTTC
.	.	15	TRBJ1-6	TRBV27	CASSLSPQRNSPLHF	TGTGCCAGCAGTTTATCGCCCCAGAGGAATTCACCCCTCCACTTT
TRBD1	.	13	TRBJ1-4	TRBV18	CASSSDRGEKLFF	TGTGCCAGCTCATCGGACAGGGGGGAAAAACTGTTTTTT
.	few	14	TRBJ2-7	TRBV5-1	CASSLDDNSYEQYF	TGCGCCAGCAGCTTGGACGATAACTCCTACGAGCAGTACTTC
.	.	11	TRBJ2-1	TRBV7-9	CASGPPNEQFF	TGTGCCAGCGGACCGCCCAATGAGCAGTTCTTC
.	.	13	TRBJ2-7	TRBV28	CASSPPREYEQYF	TGTGCCAGCAGTCCGCCCAGGGAATACGAGCAGTACTTC
TRBD2	.	16	TRBJ2-2	TRBV5-1	CASSLSTSGNTGELFF	TGCGCCAGCAGCTTGAGCACTAGCGGAAACACCGGGGAGCTGTTTTTT
TRBD2	many	13	TRBJ2-1	TRBV7-2	CASSLASGHEQFF	TGTGCCAGCAGCTTAGCTAGCGGGCATGAGCAGTTCTTC
.	once	13	TRBJ2-1	TRBV27	CASRTRGVNEQFF	TGTGCCAGCAGGACTAGGGGTGTGAATGAGCAGTTCTTC
TRBD1	.	12	TRBJ1-1	TRBV11-3	CASSTRGPEAFF	TGTGCCAGCAGCACCAGGGGGCCTGAAGCTTTCTTT
.	once	15	TRBJ2-5	TRBV7-7	CASSLGVRVQETQYF	TGTGCTAGCAGCTTAGGTGTTCGGGTCCAAGAGACCCAGTACTTC
TRBD1	few	15	TRBJ2-3	TRBV5-1	CASSFRTGDADTQYF	TGCGCCAGCAGCTTCCGGACAGGGGACGCAGATACGCAGTATTTT
.	.	15	TRBJ2-5	TRBV6-5	CASSPREGRQETQYF	TGTGCCAGCAGCCCCCGAGAGGGGAGGCAAGAGACCCAGTACTTC
.	.	15	TRBJ2-4	TRBV7-2	CASSFQRLAKNIQYF	TGTGCCAGCAGCTTCCAGCGGTTAGCCAAAAACATTCAGTACTTC
.	.	17	TRBJ2-6	TRBV4-3	CASSQGRVLSGANVLTF	TGCGCCAGCAGCCAGGGCAGGGTCCTCTCTGGGGCCAACGTCCTGACTTTC
.	.	20	TRBJ2-1	TRBV28	CASSSPSSAWRRSSYNEQFF	TGTGCCAGCAGTTCACCCTCGAGCGCGTGGCGGAGAAGCTCCTACAATGAGCAGTTCTTC
.	.	15	TRBJ2-2	TRBV9	CASSASARDTGELFF	TGTGCCAGCAGCGCCTCCGCCAGGGACACCGGGGAGCTGTTTTTT
TRBD1	few	16	TRBJ2-5	TRBV19	CASSISGQGAMETQYF	TGTGCCAGTAGTATATCGGGACAGGGGGCGATGGAGACCCAGTACTTC
.	.	15	TRBJ2-7	TRBV4-2	CASSQVAGEGYEQYF	TGTGCCAGCAGCCAAGTAGCAGGGGAGGGGTACGAGCAGTACTTC
TRBD1	.	15	TRBJ2-1	TRBV28	CASSLRQGRFNEQFF	TGTGCCAGCAGTTTGCGACAGGGAAGGTTCAATGAGCAGTTCTTC
.	once	13	TRBJ1-3	TRBV19	CASSRDSGNTIYF	TGTGCCAGTAGCCGGGACTCTGGAAACACCATATATTTT
.	.	15	TRBJ1-1	TRBV6-5	CASSYFGGDNTEAFF	TGTGCCAGCAGTTACTTCGGGGGGGACAACACTGAAGCTTTCTTT
.	.	16	TRBJ1-1	TRBV4-3	CASSQDGRAKLTEAFF	TGCGCCAGCAGCCAAGACGGAAGGGCTAAACTCACTGAAGCTTTCTTT
TRBD2	.	17	TRBJ2-3	TRBV27	CASSWSIAGGGTDTQYF	TGTGCCAGCAGTTGGAGCATAGCGGGAGGGGGCACAGATACGCAGTATTTT
.	.	13	TRBJ1-2	TRBV11-1	CASSLRRNYGYTF	TGTGCCAGCAGCCTAAGGCGGAACTATGGCTACACCTTC
.	.	14	TRBJ2-2	TRBV7-3	CASSLNGGTGELFF	TGTGCCAGCAGCTTAAATGGGGGAACCGGGGAGCTGTTTTTT
.	.	14	TRBJ1-4	TRBV7-2	CASSLESSREKLFF	TGTGCCAGCAGCTTAGAATCTTCGCGAGAAAAACTGTTTTTT
.	.	14	TRBJ2-7	TRBV28	CASSLGPPRGEQYF	TGTGCCAGCAGCTTGGGTCCCCCACGGGGAGAGCAGTACTTC
.	.	15	TRBJ1-2	TRBV19	CASSMAPGKDYGYTF	TGTGCCAGTAGTATGGCGCCAGGGAAGGACTATGGCTACACCTTC
TRBD1	once	15	TRBJ2-7	TRBV7-3	CASSPHRTGTHEQYF	TGTGCCAGCAGCCCGCATAGGACAGGGACCCACGAGCAGTACTTC
.	.	13	TRBJ1-6	TRBV30	CACRGEYNSPLHF	TGTGCCTGCCGAGGGGAGTATAATTCACCCCTCCACTTT
.	.	15	TRBJ1-1	TRBV4-1	CASSQGFRGDTEAFF	TGCGCCAGCAGCCAAGGGTTCCGGGGGGACACTGAAGCTTTCTTT
.	.	14	TRBJ1-4	TRBV18	CASSPLDSNEKLFF	TGTGCCAGCTCACCGTTGGACAGTAATGAAAAACTGTTTTTT
TRBD2	.	16	TRBJ2-4	TRBV6-4	CASSGLAGLSKNIQYF	TGTGCCAGCAGTGGACTAGCGGGACTGTCCAAAAACATTCAGTACTTC
.	few	15	TRBJ2-1	TRBV2	CASSDLASGADEQFF	TGTGCCAGCAGTGACCTAGCCTCGGGGGCAGATGAGCAGTTCTTC
TRBD2	.	13	TRBJ2-7	TRBV28	CASLTSGRREQYF	TGTGCCAGCTTGACTAGCGGGAGGAGGGAGCAGTACTTC
TRBD1	.	14	TRBJ1-2	TRBV2	CASSERGQGSRYTF	TGTGCCAGCAGTGAAAGAGGACAGGGCTCTCGATACACCTTC
.	.	14	TRBJ2-3	TRBV7-2	CASSLDAGTDTQYF	TGTGCCAGCAGCTTAGATGCCGGCACAGATACGCAGTATTTT
TRBD2	.	14	TRBJ2-7	TRBV7-8	CASSLGGRGLEQYF	TGTGCCAGCAGCTTGGGCGGGAGAGGGCTCGAGCAGTACTTC
TRBD1	.	15	TRBJ1-5	TRBV2	CASSVQGANYQPQHF	TGTGCCAGCAGTGTGCAGGGGGCGAATTATCAGCCCCAGCATTTT
.	.	16	TRBJ2-6	TRBV5-1	CASSFSGQKEANVLTF	TGCGCCAGCAGCTTTTCGGGGCAAAAGGAGGCCAACGTCCTGACTTTC
TRBD2	.	14	TRBJ2-3	TRBV7-6	CASSGTSGTDTQYF	TGTGCCAGCAGTGGGACTAGCGGCACAGATACGCAGTATTTT
.	.	15	TRBJ2-7	TRBV4-2	CASSQEGARGYEQYF	TGTGCCAGCAGCCAAGAAGGGGCCAGAGGGTACGAGCAGTACTTC
TRBD1	once	13	TRBJ2-5	TRBV19	CASSGQGSETQYF	TGTGCCAGTAGTGGACAGGGTTCAGAGACCCAGTACTTC